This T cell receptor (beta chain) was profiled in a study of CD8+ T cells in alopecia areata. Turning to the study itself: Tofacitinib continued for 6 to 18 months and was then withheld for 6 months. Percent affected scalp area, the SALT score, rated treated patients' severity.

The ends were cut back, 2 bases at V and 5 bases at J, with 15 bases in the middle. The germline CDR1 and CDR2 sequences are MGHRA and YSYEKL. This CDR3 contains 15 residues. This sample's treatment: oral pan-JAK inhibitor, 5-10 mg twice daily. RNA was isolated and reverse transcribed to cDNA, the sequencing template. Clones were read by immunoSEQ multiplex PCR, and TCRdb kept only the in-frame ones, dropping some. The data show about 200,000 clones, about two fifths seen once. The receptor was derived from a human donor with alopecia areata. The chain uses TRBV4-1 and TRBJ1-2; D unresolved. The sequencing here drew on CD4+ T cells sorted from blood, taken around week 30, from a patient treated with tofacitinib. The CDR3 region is CASSQRQLEGYGYTF. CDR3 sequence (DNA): TGCGCCAGCAGCCAACGCCAACTCGAGGGATATGGCTACACCTTC.